Listed below are T cell receptor beta chains from one sample, sequenced in a study of immune cell composition in non-small cell lung cancer. Assay: immunoSEQ multiplex PCR; the TCRdb copy retains only in-frame clones and omits some. The sample has around 3,000 clones; about 70% are singletons. What was sequenced was non-adjacent lung tissue. The receptors were gathered from a human donor with non-small cell lung cancer. Both conserved end residues are part of each CDR3. The D gene is left open where the match is weak. Clone size is not always given. Where it is, it says once, few, many or a class for expanded clones.

J gene	D gene	clone size	V gene	CDR3 DNA	CDR3 protein
TRBJ2-7	TRBD1	-	TRBV9	TGTGCCAGCAGCCCGACAGGGTACGAGCAGTACTTC	CASSPTGYEQYF
TRBJ2-3	-	-	TRBV27	TGTGCCAGCAGTTTAAGCGGTCCCACAGATACGCAGTATTTT	CASSLSGPTDTQYF
TRBJ2-7	-	few	TRBV6-5	TGTGCCAGCAGTAAAGACAGGCGTGGGACCTACGAGCAGTACTTC	CASSKDRRGTYEQYF
TRBJ2-5	TRBD1	-	TRBV2	TGTGCCAGCAGTCTCGATGGGACAGGGTATGTGGAGACCCAGTACTTC	CASSLDGTGYVETQYF
TRBJ2-1	TRBD1	-	TRBV6-5	TGTGCCAGCAGTTCCTTCGGACAGGGGGTCCAGTTCTTC	CASSSFGQGVQFF
TRBJ1-1	-	-	TRBV5-4	TGTGCCAGCAGCTTGGAGGTTTCAGGGTTGAACACTGAAGCTTTCTTT	CASSLEVSGLNTEAFF
TRBJ2-3	TRBD1	-	TRBV7-2	TGTGCCAGCAGCTCGGGTTACAGGGGTAACACAGATACGCAGTATTTT	CASSSGYRGNTDTQYF
TRBJ2-3	TRBD1	few	TRBV5-1	TGCGCCAGTGGGTGGGGCCGACAGGGAGCAGATACGCAGTATTTT	CASGWGRQGADTQYF
TRBJ1-5	TRBD1	medium-sized	TRBV10-2	TGCGCCAGCAGTACAGGGGCGGGACAGCCCCAGCATTTT	CASSTGAGQPQHF
TRBJ2-5	-	-	TRBV7-7	TGTGCTAGCAGCTTAGACAGGAGTGAGACCCAGTACTTC	CASSLDRSETQYF
TRBJ2-2	TRBD1	few	TRBV12-5	TGTGCTAGTGGTTTGGTAGAGGGGGCCAACACCGGGGAGCTGTTTTTT	CASGLVEGANTGELFF
TRBJ2-7	-	-	TRBV9	TGTGCCAGCAGCGTAAGGGCGGGACTGGGCGAGCAGTACTTC	CASSVRAGLGEQYF
TRBJ2-7	TRBD1	-	TRBV6-6	TGTGCCAGCAGTTACCCGGGACAGGGGACCTACGAGCAGTACTTC	CASSYPGQGTYEQYF
TRBJ2-1	TRBD1	-	TRBV4-2	TGTGCCAGCAGCCAAGATCAGGGGACAGGTTATCAGTTCTTC	CASSQDQGTGYQFF
TRBJ1-2	-	few	TRBV5-8	TGTGCCAGCAGCTTGTTCACAAAGGACAGCTCTTCCTACCAATTC	CASSLFTKDSSSYQF
TRBJ2-3	TRBD2	-	TRBV7-8	TGTGCCAGCAGCCGGCAGGGGAGCGGGAGGAGTAGGGGAGATACGCAGTATTTT	CASSRQGSGRSRGDTQYF